Listed below are T cell receptor beta chains from one sample, sequenced in a study of neurological immune-mediated disorders. TCRdb re-called the 5' RACE reads through MiXCR, storing one row per CDR3 protein. The data contain tens of thousands of distinct CDR3 sequences, less than 5% of them seen just once; the ten biggest clones take up 2.9%. The source material was PBMCs. The receptors derive from a man aged 45-60 years with multiple sclerosis. CDR3s include the opening cysteine and the closing phenylalanine or tryptophan.

TRBV5-1,CASSLTPTHYNSPLHF
TRBV18,CASSPTDSNTGELFF
TRBV11-2,CASRELRRVSSYEQYF
TRBV6-5,CASSYSKGTGETQYF
TRBV9,CASSVGRIQETQYF
TRBV11-3,CASSLGRYNEQFF
TRBV20-1,CSAREQGASGNEQFF
TRBV5-5,CASSLPRSSYNEQFF
TRBV15,CATSRTPGTSGSHGSEQFF
TRBV5-1,CASSFGRGNNEQFF
TRBV20-1,CSARAETSYEQYF
TRBV20-1,CSARVQTGFKNIQYF
TRBV5-1,CASSWREGYEQYF
TRBV6-5,CASSYSTGNYGYTF
TRBV20-1,CSAIPVGYGYTF
TRBV7-8,CASSLDRGPYNEQFF
TRBV7-9,CASSLVAGSSYNEQFF
TRBV6-5,CASTQNPTGELFF
TRBV20-1,CSARLAEGAGQIYEQYF
TRBV20-1,CSARDIPPDHEQYF
TRBV12-3/TRBV12-4,CASSRWGYEQYF
TRBV7-9,CASSFREGVGANNEQFF
TRBV7-8,CASSPPLAGATGELFF
TRBV6-5,CASTQAGTSGRKYF
TRBV29-1,CSVARDRGGYEQYF
TRBV6-4,CASSDSGYNEQFF
TRBV20-1,CSASDSVGGTYEQYF
TRBV12-3/TRBV12-4,CASSSPDRESKETEAFF